In its sample, the clone carrying this T cell receptor (beta chain) was seen once. The antigen is undetermined. The entry originates in a study of graft-versus-host responses after intestinal transplantation. Study-wide background: Among the recipients, transplants were multivisceral, liver-intestinal, or isolated intestinal. The study gave all recipients anti-thymocyte globulin induction, then tacrolimus and steroids for about 3 years.

The CDR3 has 13 residues. Germline CDR1 is ENHRY and CDR2 is SYGVKD. V shed 6 bases, J shed 6 bases, and the junction held 7 bases outside the gene matches. The table came from immunoSEQ multiplex PCR; TCRdb's copy has only in-frame clones and leaves some out. The data hold about 130,000 clones, with 92% observed a single time. Sequencing used unstimulated CD4+ T cells sorted from spleen or lymph node cells, obtained before intestinal transplant. The V gene is TRBV10-3, the J gene TRBJ2-7; 8 bases are shared with TRBD1. The receptor was derived from a human donor who received an intestinal transplant. The CDR3 DNA sequence: TGTGCCATCAGACCTCAGGGGGCCTCCGAGCAGTACTTC. It is translated as CAIRPQGASEQYF.